This note documents a single T cell receptor beta chain sequence. This sample is drawn from a study of blood T cell repertoires in COVID-19. The overall study: T cells, B-cell-depleted T cells, or PBMCs supplied cDNA or gDNA.

Measured with immunoSEQ multiplex PCR; TCRdb has only the in-frame clones, and not every one. The sample includes fewer than 450,000 clones, roughly 89% of them seen just once. V dropped 1 base and J dropped 4 bases, with 16 bases sitting between them. The CDR3 is made up of 16 amino acids. The germline V gene encodes CDR1 LNHNV and CDR2 YYDKDF (reference sequence). This rearrangement joins TRBV15 to TRBJ1-2, with no clear D. This TCR was sampled from a woman aged 18-29 years who had recovered from COVID-19. The sample was peripheral blood. The CDR3 sequence: CATSRGGNLVGYGYTF. As DNA, the CDR3 is TGTGCCACCAGCAGAGGAGGGAACTTGGTGGGCTATGGCTACACCTTC.